The text below deals with one T cell receptor beta chain. The antigen is undetermined. The record originates from a study of T-cell memory formation after mild COVID-19. Study summary: Largely donor-specific TCR clusters were found. Regarding the study as a whole: In pre-infection memory, a portion of responding clones appeared, which suggested that cross-reactive memory joined.

5'RACE with constant-segment primers yielded barcoded, UMI-tagged TCR alpha and TCR beta cDNA libraries. TCRdb reprocessed the 5' RACE reads with MiXCR, giving one entry per CDR3 protein. Counted here are hundreds of thousands of distinct CDR3 sequences, 20% to 25% occurring once; the ten biggest clones make up about 8.7%. Sequenced sample: PBMCs or a T cell subset sorted from them (not recorded which). The TCR was taken from an adult woman who had mild COVID-19 (a few samples of this study predate the infection). Cell type and time point are not known.

The CDR3 loop reads CASSDRGKSYNEQFF. DNA for the CDR3: TGTGCCAGCAGTGATCGGGGAAAGTCCTACAATGAGCAGTTCTTC. The chain uses TRBV6-1 and TRBJ2-1, with a weak D call TRBD2 (5 bases). The V end lost 3 bases, the J end lost 1 base, and 10 bases lay between the germline ends. The V gene's germline CDR1 is MNHNS and CDR2 SASEGT. This CDR3 has 15 amino acids.